This TCR beta chain was sequenced for a study of PD-1 blockade in classical Hodgkin lymphoma. Study-level points and caveats: There remain no defined causes for the repertoire differences, which possibly reflect disease activity or prior therapy. Unlike CD8+ TCR diversity, which did not rise significantly by C4D1, CD4+ TCR diversity did.

TCRdb keeps only in-frame clones here, not all; method: immunoSEQ multiplex PCR. Of tens of thousands of clones in the sample, approximately 80% are singletons; the top ten hold about a fifth. In regard to this clone: Its antigen remains unidentified.

Time point noted: cycle 4 day 1 (C4D1), after 6 weeks of nivolumab. With no exception, relapse followed autologous stem cell transplantation in all patients, and brentuximab vedotin exposure varied. The CDR3 has 18 residues. J was trimmed by 6 bases and V by 1 base; bases with no gene match: 10. The germline gives CDR1 LNHDA, CDR2 SQIVND (reference sequence). This specimen consisted of peripheral blood mononuclear cells (PBMCs), obtained before the fourth cycle of nivolumab. This receptor was identified in a human donor with classical Hodgkin lymphoma. The V gene is TRBV19, the J gene TRBJ2-2; TRBD2 aligns across 11 bases. CDR3 protein: CASSIGLAGGSGAGELFF. CDR3 nucleotides: TGTGCCAGTAGTATAGGCCTAGCGGGGGGCTCTGGGGCCGGGGAGCTGTTTTTT.